This TCR beta chain was recovered during a study of OX40 agonist ivuxolimab in advanced cancers. With regard to this clone: Antigen specificity is unknown.

The repertoire was sequenced with immunoSEQ multiplex PCR; TCRdb's copy has only in-frame clones and lacks some. The table records 7,500 to 8,500 clones, 79% of them present only once. Findings and limits, study-wide: At 0.1-3.0 mg/kg, partial responders had clonal expansion among the lowest observed. Blood T cells, both CD4+ and CD8+, expanded clonally by week 6 at 0.1 to 3.0 mg/kg.

CDR3 length equals 15 residues. V lost 3 bases and J 6 bases, leaving 15 bases between the germline ends. Germline V CDR1 and CDR2: SGHDN, FVKESK. The sample here was CD4+ or CD8+ T cells sorted from blood, taken in a trial of the OX40 agonist ivuxolimab. The chain recombines TRBV14 with TRBJ2-1; tentatively, D is TRBD1 (6 bases). This clonotype originated in an adult with an advanced solid tumor such as melanoma, head and neck, liver or kidney cancer. CDR3 in amino acids: CASSQTGLGVNEQFF. CDR3 DNA: TGTGCCAGCAGCCAGACAGGTCTCGGCGTCAATGAGCAGTTCTTC.